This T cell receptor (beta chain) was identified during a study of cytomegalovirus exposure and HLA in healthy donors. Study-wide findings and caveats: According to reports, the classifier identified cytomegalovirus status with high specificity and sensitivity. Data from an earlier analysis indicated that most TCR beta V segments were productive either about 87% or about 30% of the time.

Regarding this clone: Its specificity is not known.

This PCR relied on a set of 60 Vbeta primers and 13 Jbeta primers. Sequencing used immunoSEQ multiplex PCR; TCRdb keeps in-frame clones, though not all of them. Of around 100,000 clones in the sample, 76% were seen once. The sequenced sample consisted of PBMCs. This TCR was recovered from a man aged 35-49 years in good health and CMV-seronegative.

The CDR3 here is CASSYSYSSGGANTQYF. CDR3 coding DNA: TGTGCCAGCAGCTATAGCTATTCTAGCGGGGGGGCAAATACGCAGTATTTT. The rearrangement links TRBV5-6 to TRBJ2-3; TRBD2 matches 12 bases. Trimming took 3 bases from V and 7 from J; bases not matched to a gene: 12. The CDR3 covers 17 residues. From germline, CDR1 is SGHDT and CDR2 YYEEEE.